The next 2 T cell receptor beta chains were all read from a single sample in a study of T cell responses to AZD1222 COVID-19 vaccine. The table came from immunoSEQ multiplex PCR; TCRdb's copy has only in-frame clones and leaves some out. The sample includes roughly 93,000 clones, roughly 90% seen only once; the top ten take 2.8%. The sequenced sample was peripheral blood, obtained on day 0 of MenACWY control vaccination. These receptors were obtained from an adult in good health.

The J gene is TRBJ2-1, the V gene TRBV5-1, with D possibly matching TRBD1 (5 bases). This CDR3 is built from 15 residues. Germline lookup yields CDR1 SGHRS and CDR2 YFSETQ. V was cut by 2 bases and J by 2 bases, with 11 bases left in between. CDR3 sequence reads: CASSFGQGPYNEQFF. The CDR3 DNA sequence: TGCGCCAGCAGCTTCGGACAAGGCCCCTACAATGAGCAGTTCTTC.

CDR3 region: CASSVGGGANVLTF. In DNA form, the CDR3 reads TGTGCCAGCAGCGTAGGGGGCGGGGCCAACGTCCTGACTTTC. The gene calls are TRBV9 and TRBJ2-6; TRBD1 might be the D (5 bases). The CDR3 sequence is 14 residues long. V was pared by 0 bases and J by 4 bases, with 5 bases between. The germline V gene encodes CDR1 SGDLS and CDR2 YYNGEE.